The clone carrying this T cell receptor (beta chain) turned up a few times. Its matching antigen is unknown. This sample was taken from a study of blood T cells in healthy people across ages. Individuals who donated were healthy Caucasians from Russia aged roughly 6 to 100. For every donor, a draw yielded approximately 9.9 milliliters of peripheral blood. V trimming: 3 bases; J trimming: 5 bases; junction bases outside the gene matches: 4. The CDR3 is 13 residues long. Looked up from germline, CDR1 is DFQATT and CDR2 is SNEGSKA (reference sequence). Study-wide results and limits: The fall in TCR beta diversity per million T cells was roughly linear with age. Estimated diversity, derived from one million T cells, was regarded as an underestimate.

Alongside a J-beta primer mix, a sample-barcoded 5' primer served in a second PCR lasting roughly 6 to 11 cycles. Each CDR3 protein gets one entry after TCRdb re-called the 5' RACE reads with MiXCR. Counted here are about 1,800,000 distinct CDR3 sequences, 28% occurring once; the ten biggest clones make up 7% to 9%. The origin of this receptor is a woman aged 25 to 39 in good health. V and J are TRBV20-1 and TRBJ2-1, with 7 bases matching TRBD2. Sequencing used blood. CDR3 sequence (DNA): TGCAGTGCTAGCCGGGGGGAAAACAATGAGCAGTTCTTC. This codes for CSASRGENNEQFF.